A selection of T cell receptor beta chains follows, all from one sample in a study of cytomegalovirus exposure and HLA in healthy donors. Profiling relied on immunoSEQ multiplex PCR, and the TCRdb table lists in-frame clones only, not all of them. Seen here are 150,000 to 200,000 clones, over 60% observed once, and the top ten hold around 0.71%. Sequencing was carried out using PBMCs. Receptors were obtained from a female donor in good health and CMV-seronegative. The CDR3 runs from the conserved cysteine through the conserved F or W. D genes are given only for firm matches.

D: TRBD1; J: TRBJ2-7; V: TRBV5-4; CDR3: CASSLATGSFHEQYF
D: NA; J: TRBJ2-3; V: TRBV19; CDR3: CASSDRIFEADTQYF
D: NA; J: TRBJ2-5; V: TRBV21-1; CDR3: CASSAHRYQETQYF
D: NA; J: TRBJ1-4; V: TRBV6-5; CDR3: CASSLNGLNEKLFF
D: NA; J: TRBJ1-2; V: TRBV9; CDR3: CASSVEAQGNYGYTF
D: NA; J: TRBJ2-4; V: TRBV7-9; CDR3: CASSPSGNIQYF
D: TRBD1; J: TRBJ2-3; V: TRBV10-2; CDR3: CASADWTGGTDTQYF
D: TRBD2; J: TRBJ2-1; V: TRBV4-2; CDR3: CASSQEGAGGPDEQFF
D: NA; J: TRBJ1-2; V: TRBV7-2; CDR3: CASSPGLSYGYTF
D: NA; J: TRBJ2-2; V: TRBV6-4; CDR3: CASSTAAYDGTGELFF
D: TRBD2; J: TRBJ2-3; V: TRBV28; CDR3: CASSPLAGATDTQYF
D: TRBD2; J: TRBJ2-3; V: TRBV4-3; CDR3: CASSQVASGRLGSQYF
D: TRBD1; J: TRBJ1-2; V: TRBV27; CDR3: CASSFGGQGHGYTF
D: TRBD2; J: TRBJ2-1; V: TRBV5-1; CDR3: CASSPGTMLPEQFF
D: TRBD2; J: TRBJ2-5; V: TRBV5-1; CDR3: CASSLTSGLDWTQYF
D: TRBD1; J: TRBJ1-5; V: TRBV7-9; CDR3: CASSFGTGLNQPQHF
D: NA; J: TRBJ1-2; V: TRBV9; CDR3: CASSSGTNYGYTF
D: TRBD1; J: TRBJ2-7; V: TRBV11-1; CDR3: CASSLKGTERYF
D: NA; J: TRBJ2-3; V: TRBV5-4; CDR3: CATHPFADTDTQYF
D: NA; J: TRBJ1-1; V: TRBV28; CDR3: CASSRRPGFMNTEAFF
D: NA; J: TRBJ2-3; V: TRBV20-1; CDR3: CSVGGGTGGYF
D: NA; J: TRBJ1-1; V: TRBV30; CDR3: CAWSKGVAEAFF
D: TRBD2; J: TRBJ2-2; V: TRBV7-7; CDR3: CASKRGLNTGELFF
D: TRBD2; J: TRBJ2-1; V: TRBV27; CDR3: CASSPSPAGEYNEQFF
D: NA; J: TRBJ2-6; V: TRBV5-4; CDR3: CASSQTGVSGANGLTF
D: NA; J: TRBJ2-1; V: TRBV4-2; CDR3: CASSQDRVAARNEQFF
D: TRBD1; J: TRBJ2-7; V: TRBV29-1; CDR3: CSVETDRGREQYF
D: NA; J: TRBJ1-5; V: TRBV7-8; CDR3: CASSPAGKGNQPQHF
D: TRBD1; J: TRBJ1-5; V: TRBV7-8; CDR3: CASSHGTGGQPQHF
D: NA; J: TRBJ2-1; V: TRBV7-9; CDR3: CASSLANNEQFF
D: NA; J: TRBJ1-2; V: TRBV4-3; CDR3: CASRKTDNYGYTF
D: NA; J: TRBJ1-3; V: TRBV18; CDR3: CASSPFSPQGGTSGNTIYF
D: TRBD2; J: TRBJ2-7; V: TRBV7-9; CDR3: CASGIVTGGVNEQYF
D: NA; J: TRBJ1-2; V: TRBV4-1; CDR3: CASSQGASRDYGYTF
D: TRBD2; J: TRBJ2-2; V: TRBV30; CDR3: CAWNREGAGELFF
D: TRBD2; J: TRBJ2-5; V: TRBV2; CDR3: CASSLLAGGRKTQYF
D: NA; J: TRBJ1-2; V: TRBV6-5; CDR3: CASRRQPTNYGYTF
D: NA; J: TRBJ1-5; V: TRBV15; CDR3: CATSRGGAVSNQPQHF
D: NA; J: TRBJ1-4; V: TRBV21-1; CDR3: CASSSPRTAVNEKLFF
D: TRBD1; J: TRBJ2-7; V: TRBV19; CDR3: CASSIGGTGGGYEQYF
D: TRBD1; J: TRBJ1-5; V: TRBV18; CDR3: CASSPGQGNQPQHF
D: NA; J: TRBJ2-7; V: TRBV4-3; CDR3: CASSLAFQGPIPYEQYF
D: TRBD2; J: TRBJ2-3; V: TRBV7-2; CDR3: CASSLRGGRRTDTQYF
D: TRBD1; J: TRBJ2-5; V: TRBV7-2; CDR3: CASSADRGPEETQYF
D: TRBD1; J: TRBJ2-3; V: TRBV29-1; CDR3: CSVAGTGWDTQYF
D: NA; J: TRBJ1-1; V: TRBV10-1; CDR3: CASSESKNRVGLGHTEAFF
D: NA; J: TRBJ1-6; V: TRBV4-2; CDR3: CASSQALTNVSPLHF
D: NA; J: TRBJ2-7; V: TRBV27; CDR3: CASSLSGGGRRGNYEQYF
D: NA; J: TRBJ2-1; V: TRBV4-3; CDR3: CASSQTRASYNEQFF
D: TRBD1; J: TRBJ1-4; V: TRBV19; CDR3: CASGARQGTFEKLFF
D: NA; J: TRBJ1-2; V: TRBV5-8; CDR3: CASSFETGIIYGYTF
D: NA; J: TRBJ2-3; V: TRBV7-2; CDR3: CASSLSLQEASTDTQYF
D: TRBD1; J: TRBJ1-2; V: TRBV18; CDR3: CASSPQDRANYGYTF
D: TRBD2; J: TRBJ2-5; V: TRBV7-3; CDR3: CASAGGEGETQYF
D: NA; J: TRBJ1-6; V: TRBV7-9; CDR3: CSSSHRSDSPLHF
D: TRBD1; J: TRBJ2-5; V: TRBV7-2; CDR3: CASSVDRTGPETQYF
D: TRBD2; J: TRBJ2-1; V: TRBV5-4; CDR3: CASSEAGTRNEQFF
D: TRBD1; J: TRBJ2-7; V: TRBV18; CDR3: CASSAGTGGGYEQYF
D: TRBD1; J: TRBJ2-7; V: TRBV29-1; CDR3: CSGGQGDGYEQYF
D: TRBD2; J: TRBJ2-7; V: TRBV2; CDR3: CASSDGLAASYEQYF